The 18 T cell receptor beta chains listed next were all sequenced from one sample in a study of identical twins. TCRdb re-called the 5' RACE reads with MiXCR, one entry per CDR3 protein. This sample has about 890,000 distinct CDR3 sequences, with 9% to 15% found just once. This sample was also put to use in a study of yellow fever vaccine responses in identical twins.

Sequencing used PBMCs. These TCRs come from a woman between 18 and 30 years old in good health.

In its sample, this clonotype was seen a few times. The chain couples TRBV20-1 to TRBJ1-1, with 9 bases fitting TRBD1. From germline, CDR1 is DFQATT and CDR2 SNEGSKA (reference sequence). The CDR3 has 16 residues. The trim removed 2 bases at V and 2 bases at J, leaving 9 bases unmatched. The chain's CDR3 is CSARPPPGQGNTEAFF. DNA for the CDR3: TGCAGTGCTAGACCCCCGCCGGGACAGGGTAACACTGAAGCTTTCTTT.

This clonotype occurred once. The V and J genes are TRBV7-3 and TRBJ2-1; 11 nucleotides match TRBD2. The CDR3 totals 13 residues. Germline lookup yields CDR1 SGHTA and CDR2 FQGTGA. J was trimmed by 12 bases and V by 5 bases; bases with no gene match: 6. The CDR3 spells CASSTSGRYVQFF. CDR3 DNA: TGTGCCAGCAGCACTAGCGGGAGATATGTGCAGTTCTTC.

The V and J genes are TRBV6-2 or TRBV6-3 and TRBJ2-3; D ambiguous. The CDR3 contains 11 residues. Germline loops: CDR1 MNHEY, CDR2 SVGEGT. Between the trimmed V and J ends, which lost 3 bases and 6 bases, there was a span of 4 bases. CDR3 loop: CASSYWDTQYF. The CDR3 DNA is TGTGCCAGCAGTTATTGGGATACGCAGTATTTT.

This chain links TRBV5-5 with TRBJ2-7, with TRBD1 identical over 9 bases. This CDR3 is 15 amino acids long. Germline V gene data show CDR1 as SGHKS and CDR2 as YYEKEE (reference sequence). V shed 0 bases, J shed 4 bases, and the junction held 5 bases outside the gene matches. CDR3 sequence: CASSLVLGQGYEQYF. CDR3 nucleotide sequence: TGTGCCAGCAGCTTGGTACTGGGACAGGGATACGAGCAGTACTTC.

A few counts support this clonotype. The CDR3 sequence is CASSLQGAMNEQFF. In DNA, the CDR3 is TGTGCCAGCAGCCTCCAGGGGGCTATGAATGAGCAGTTCTTC. The V gene is TRBV3-1, the J gene TRBJ2-1, with 8 bases that match TRBD1. The V gene's germline CDR1 is LGHDT and CDR2 YNNKEL (reference sequence). CDR3 length: 14 amino acids. After removal of 4 bases from V and 7 bases from J, the junction contained 6 bases not matched to a gene.

Many counts were recorded for this clonotype. The rearrangement joins TRBV6-1 to TRBJ2-7; maybe TRBD1 (6 bases). V was shortened by 2 bases and J by 7 bases, with 15 bases between the two germline ends. Germline-derived CDR1 and CDR2 are MNHNS and SASEGT. The CDR3 extends over 14 amino acids. This chain's CDR3 is CASSESRTGFEQYV. The CDR3 DNA is TGTGCCAGCAGTGAATCAAGAACAGGGTTTGAGCAGTACGTC.

In this sample, this clonotype turned up a few times. CDR3 residues: CASSQELRDEQFF. Written as DNA, the CDR3 is TGCGCCAGCAGCCAAGAGTTGAGGGATGAGCAGTTCTTC. The chain is built from TRBV4-1 and TRBJ2-1; possible D gene TRBD2, 5 bases. Germline V lookup: CDR1 MGHRA, CDR2 YSYEKL. Deletions cut 0 bases from V and 8 bases from J, with 8 bases between. The CDR3 length is 13 residues.

V usage is TRBV20-1 and J usage is TRBJ2-2, with D perhaps TRBD1 (6 bases). Germline-derived CDR1 and CDR2 are DFQATT and SNEGSKA (reference sequence). The CDR3 spans 15 residues. Trimming took off 3 bases at V and 8 bases at J, with 19 bases between the two ends. This CDR3 reads CSARTGYPKEGELFF. CDR3 nucleotides: TGCAGTGCTAGGACAGGCTATCCCAAGGAAGGGGAGCTGTTTTTT.

In this sample, this clonotype turned up once. The J gene is TRBJ2-7, the V gene TRBV2; perhaps TRBD1 as D (7 bases). V lost 8 bases, J lost 7 bases, and 18 bases lay in between. The germline CDR1 and CDR2 sequences are SNHLY and FYNNEI. This CDR3 comprises 13 residues. CDR3 sequence reads: CASSGQTGREQYF. CDR3 nucleotides: TGTGCCAGCTCTGGGCAGACAGGGAGGGAGCAGTACTTC.

This clonotype was recorded many times. The CDR3 DNA is TGCAGCGTTGGGCTAGCGGGAGCCTACAATGAGCAGTTCTTC. It codes for CSVGLAGAYNEQFF. This chain uses TRBV29-1 with TRBJ2-1; 10 bases match TRBD2. Germline trimming cut 4 bases from V and 2 bases from J; bases unmatched to any gene: 2. The CDR3 totals 14 residues. CDR1 SQVTM and CDR2 ANQGSEA come from the germline V gene.

This clonotype has just a few counts. The CDR3 region has the DNA TGCGCCAGCAGCTTGTTCAAAACAGGAAACAATGAGCAGTTCTTC. It encodes CASSLFKTGNNEQFF. The V gene is TRBV5-1, the J gene TRBJ2-1; the D gene is possibly TRBD1 (5 bases). The CDR3 has 15 residues. Per the germline V gene, CDR1 is SGHRS and CDR2 is YFSETQ. V gave up 1 base and J gave up 5 bases, with 13 bases separating them.

This clonotype showed up many times. The V and J genes are TRBV12-3 or TRBV12-4 and TRBJ2-3, with 9 bases fitting TRBD1. Trimming at V came to 7 bases and at J to 1 base, leaving 12 bases not matched to a gene. The CDR3 extends over 17 amino acids. Written as DNA, the CDR3 is TGTGCCAGCACCATTAGGGACAGGGTAGGGGGCACAGATACGCAGTATTTT. Amino acids: CASTIRDRVGGTDTQYF.

The chain uses TRBV5-1 and TRBJ1-2; no clear D gene. This CDR3 region has 16 residues. Germline CDR1 SGHRS, CDR2 YFSETQ. V lost 4 bases and J lost 0, with 16 bases in between. This CDR3 is CASSKEGKLANYGYTF. In DNA, the CDR3 is TGCGCCAGCAGCAAGGAGGGCAAGTTAGCTAACTATGGCTACACCTTC. Looking up the rest from reference TRBV5-1 and TRBJ1-2 gives the full variable domain: KAGVTQTPRYLIKTRGQQVTLSCSPISGHRSVSWYQQTPGQGLQFLFEYFSETQRNKGNFPGRFSGRQFSNSRSEMNVSTLELGDSALYLCASSKEGKLANYGYTFGSGTRLTVV.

The chain couples TRBV7-2 to TRBJ2-5; 9 nucleotides agree with TRBD1. The CDR3 is 15 amino acids. CDR1 and CDR2 from the germline V gene are SGHTA and FQGNSA. With 5 bases clipped from V and 1 base from J, the junction kept 5 bases outside the gene matches. CDR3 DNA sequence: TGTGCCAGCAGCAGATTGACAGGGGGCCAAGAGACCCAGTACTTC. Translation gives CASSRLTGGQETQYF.

This clonotype was seen many times. The CDR3 here is CSVTPGQVPDTQYF. The DNA of the CDR3 is TGCAGTGTCACACCGGGACAAGTACCAGATACGCAGTATTTT. The chain couples TRBV20-1 to TRBJ2-3, with D possibly matching TRBD1 (6 bases). V was clipped by 7 bases and J by 4 bases, with 18 bases between them. Germline values: CDR1 DFQATT, CDR2 SNEGSKA (reference sequence). The CDR3 spans 14 residues.

This clonotype showed up many times. The chain combines TRBV7-2 with TRBJ2-1, with 7 bases aligning to TRBD2. The CDR3 length is 15 residues. V dropped 6 bases and J dropped 2; count of bases not matched to a gene: 7. Germline V gene sequence: CDR1 SGHTA, CDR2 FQGNSA. DNA of the CDR3: TGTGCCAGCAGAGAGCGGACTAGGGCCTACAATGAGCAGTTCTTC. Translation gives CASRERTRAYNEQFF. Drawing the rest from reference TRBV7-2 and TRBJ2-1, the complete variable domain is GAGVSQSPSNKVTEKGKDVELRCDPISGHTALYWYRQSLGQGLEFLIYFQGNSAPDKSGLPSDRFSAERTGGSVSTLTIQRTQQEDSAVYLCASRERTRAYNEQFFGPGTRLTVL.

The chain employs TRBV10-3 and TRBJ2-7; 7 nucleotides align to TRBD2. The length of the CDR3 is 16 residues. J lost 5 bases, V lost 0 bases, and 10 bases had no gene match. CDR1 and CDR2 (germline): ENHRY, SYGVKD. The CDR3 sequence is CAISESQTSWRDEQYF. The CDR3 DNA sequence: TGTGCCATCAGTGAGTCCCAGACTAGCTGGAGAGACGAGCAGTACTTC.

Here the CDR3 reads CATSRVTGRETQYF. For the CDR3, the DNA is TGTGCCACCAGCAGAGTGACAGGGAGGGAGACCCAGTACTTC. The V call is TRBV15, the J call TRBJ2-5; possibly TRBD1 for D (7 bases). The CDR3 consists of 14 residues. V gave up 1 base and J gave up 5 bases, with 11 bases separating them. The germline V gene has CDR1 LNHNV and CDR2 YYDKDF (reference sequence). Full variable domain (rest looked up from reference TRBV15 and TRBJ2-5): DAMVIQNPRYQVTQFGKPVTLSCSQTLNHNVMYWYQQKSSQAPKLLFHYYDKDFNNEADTPDNFQSRRPNTSFCFLDIRSPGLGDTAMYLCATSRVTGRETQYFGPGTRLLVL.